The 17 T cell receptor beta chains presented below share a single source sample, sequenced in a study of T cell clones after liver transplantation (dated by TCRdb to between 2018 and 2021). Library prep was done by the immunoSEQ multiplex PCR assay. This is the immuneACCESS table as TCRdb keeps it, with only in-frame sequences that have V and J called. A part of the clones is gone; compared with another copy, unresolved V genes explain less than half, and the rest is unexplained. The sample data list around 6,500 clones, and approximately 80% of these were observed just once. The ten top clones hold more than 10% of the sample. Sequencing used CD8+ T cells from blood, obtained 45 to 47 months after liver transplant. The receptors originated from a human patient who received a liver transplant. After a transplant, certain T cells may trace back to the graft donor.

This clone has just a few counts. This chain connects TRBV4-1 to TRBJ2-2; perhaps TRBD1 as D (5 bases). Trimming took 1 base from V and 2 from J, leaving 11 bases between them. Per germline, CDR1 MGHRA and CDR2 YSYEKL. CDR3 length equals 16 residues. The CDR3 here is CASSQAQGLNTGELFF. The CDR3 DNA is TGCGCCAGCAGCCAAGCCCAGGGCCTCAACACCGGGGAGCTGTTTTTT.

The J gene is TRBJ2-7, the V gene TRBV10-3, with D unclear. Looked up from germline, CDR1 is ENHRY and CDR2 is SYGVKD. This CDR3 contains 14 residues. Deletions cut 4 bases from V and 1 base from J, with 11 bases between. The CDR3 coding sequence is TGTGCCATCAGTGGGGCAGGCGCTTCCTACGAGCAGTACTTC. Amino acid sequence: CAISGAGASYEQYF.

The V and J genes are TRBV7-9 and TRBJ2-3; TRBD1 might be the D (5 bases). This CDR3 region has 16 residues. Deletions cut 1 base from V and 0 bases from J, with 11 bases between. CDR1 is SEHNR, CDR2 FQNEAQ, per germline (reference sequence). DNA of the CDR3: TGTGCCAGCAGCTTAGGGGGCAGGATTAGCACAGATACGCAGTATTTT. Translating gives CASSLGGRISTDTQYF. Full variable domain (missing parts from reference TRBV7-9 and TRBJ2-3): DTGVSQNPRHKITKRGQNVTFRCDPISEHNRLYWYRQTLGQGPEFLTYFQNEAQLEKSRLLSDRFSAERPKGSFSTLEIQRTEQGDSAMYLCASSLGGRISTDTQYFGPGTRLTVL.

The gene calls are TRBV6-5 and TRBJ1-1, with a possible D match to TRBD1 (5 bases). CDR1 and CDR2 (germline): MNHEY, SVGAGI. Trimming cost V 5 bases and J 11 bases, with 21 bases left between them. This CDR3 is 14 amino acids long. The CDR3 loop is CASSQWGDTEDAFF. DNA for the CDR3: TGTGCCAGCAGTCAATGGGGGGATACTGAGGATGCTTTCTTT.

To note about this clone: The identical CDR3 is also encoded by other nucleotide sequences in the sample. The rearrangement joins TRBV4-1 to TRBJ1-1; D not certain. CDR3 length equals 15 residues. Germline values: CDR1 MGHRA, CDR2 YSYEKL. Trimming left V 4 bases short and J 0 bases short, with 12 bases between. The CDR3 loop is CASSLSAGMNTEAFF. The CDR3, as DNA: TGCGCCAGCAGCCTAAGCGCGGGGATGAACACTGAAGCTTTCTTT.

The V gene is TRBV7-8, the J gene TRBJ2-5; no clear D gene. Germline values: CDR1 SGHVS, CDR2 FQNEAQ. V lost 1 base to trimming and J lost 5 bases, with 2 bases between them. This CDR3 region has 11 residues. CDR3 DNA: TGTGCCAGCAGCTTAGATGAGACCCAGTACTTC. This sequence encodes CASSLDETQYF. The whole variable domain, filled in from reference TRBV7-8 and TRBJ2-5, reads GAGVSQSPRYKVAKRGQDVALRCDPISGHVSLFWYQQALGQGPEFLTYFQNEAQLDKSGLPSDRFFAERPEGSVSTLKIQRTQQEDSAVYLCASSLDETQYFGPGTRLLVL.

CDR3 bases: TGCGCCAGCAGCCGAAACCACAATGAGCAGTTCTTC. It translates to CASSRNHNEQFF. The genes are TRBV4-1 and TRBJ2-1; no firm D call. This CDR3 region has 12 residues. Germline CDR1 MGHRA, CDR2 YSYEKL. The germline V and J ends were trimmed by 4 bases and 5 bases, with 6 bases remaining between them.

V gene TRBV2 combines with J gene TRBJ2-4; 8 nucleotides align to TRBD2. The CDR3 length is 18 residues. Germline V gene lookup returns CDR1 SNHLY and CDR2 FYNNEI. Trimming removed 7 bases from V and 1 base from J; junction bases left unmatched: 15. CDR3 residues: CASTVGREGQAAKNIQYF. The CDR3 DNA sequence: TGTGCCAGCACCGTGGGTCGGGAGGGCCAGGCGGCCAAAAACATTCAGTACTTC.

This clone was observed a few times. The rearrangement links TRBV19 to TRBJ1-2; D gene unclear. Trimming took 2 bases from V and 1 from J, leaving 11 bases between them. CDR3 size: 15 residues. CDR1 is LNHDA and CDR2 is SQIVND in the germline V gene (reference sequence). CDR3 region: CASSIMAGGNYGYTF. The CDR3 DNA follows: TGTGCCAGTAGTATAATGGCAGGCGGTAACTATGGCTACACCTTC.

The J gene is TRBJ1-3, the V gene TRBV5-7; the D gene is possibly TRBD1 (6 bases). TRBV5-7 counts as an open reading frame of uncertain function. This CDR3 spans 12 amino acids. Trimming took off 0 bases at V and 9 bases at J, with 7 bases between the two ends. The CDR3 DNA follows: TGTGCCAGCAGCTTGGAAGGGGGCACCATATATTTT. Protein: CASSLEGGTIYF.

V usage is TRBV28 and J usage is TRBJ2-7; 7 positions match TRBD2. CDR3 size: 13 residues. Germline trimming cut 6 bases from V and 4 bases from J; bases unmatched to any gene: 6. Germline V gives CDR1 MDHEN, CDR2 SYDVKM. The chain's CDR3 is CASRGRETYEQYF. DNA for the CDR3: TGTGCCAGCAGGGGGCGGGAGACATACGAGCAGTACTTC.

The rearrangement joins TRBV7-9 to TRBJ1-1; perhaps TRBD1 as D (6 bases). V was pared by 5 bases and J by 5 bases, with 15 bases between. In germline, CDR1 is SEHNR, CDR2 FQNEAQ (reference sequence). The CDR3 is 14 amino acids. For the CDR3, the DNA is TGTGCCAGCAGCCTCCCCACAGGGCGTACTGAAGCTTTCTTT. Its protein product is CASSLPTGRTEAFF.

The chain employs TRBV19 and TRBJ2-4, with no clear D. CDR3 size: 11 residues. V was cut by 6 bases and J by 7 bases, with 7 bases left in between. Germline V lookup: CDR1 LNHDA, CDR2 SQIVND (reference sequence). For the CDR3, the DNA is TGTGCCAGTAGCTTAGGGAACATTCAGTACTTC. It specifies CASSLGNIQYF.

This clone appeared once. The CDR3 sequence is CASSPSQTTAGETQYF. CDR3 nucleotide sequence: TGTGCCAGCTCCCCCTCACAGACGACGGCGGGAGAGACCCAGTACTTC. The V gene is TRBV18, the J gene TRBJ2-5, with D possibly matching TRBD2 (5 bases). Germline CDR1 KGHSH, CDR2 LQKENI. V gave up 6 bases and J gave up 4 bases, with 21 bases separating them. The CDR3 contains 16 residues.

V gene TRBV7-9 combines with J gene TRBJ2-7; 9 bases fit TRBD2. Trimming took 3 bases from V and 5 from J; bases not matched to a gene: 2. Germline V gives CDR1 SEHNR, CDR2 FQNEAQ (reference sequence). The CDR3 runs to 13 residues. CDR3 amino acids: CASSLLAGHEQYF. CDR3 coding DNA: TGTGCCAGCAGCTTGCTAGCGGGACACGAGCAGTACTTC.

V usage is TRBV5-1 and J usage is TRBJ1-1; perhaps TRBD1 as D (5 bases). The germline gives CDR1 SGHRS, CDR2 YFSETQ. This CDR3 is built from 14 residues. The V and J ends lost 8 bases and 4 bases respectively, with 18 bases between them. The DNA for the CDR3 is TGCGCCAGTCGCCCCGGGGGAGGGAGCACTGAAGCTTTCTTT. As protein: CASRPGGGSTEAFF.

The CDR3 coding sequence is TGTGCCCCGGGAGCGGGAGCTATTTCCACAGATACGCAGTATTTT. Translation: CAPGAGAISTDTQYF. The chain carries TRBV6-5 and TRBJ2-3, with 8 bases that match TRBD2. J lost 2 bases, V lost 11 bases, and 12 bases had no gene match. Per germline, CDR1 MNHEY and CDR2 SVGAGI. The CDR3 runs to 15 residues.